These 6 T cell receptor beta chains originate from one sample sequenced in a study of blood T cell repertoires in COVID-19 (dated by TCRdb to 2018 to 2020). Receptor amplification or capture employed the immunoSEQ multiplex PCR assay. TCRdb obtained this table from immuneACCESS and retained in-frame rearrangements with V and J assigned. These tables miss some clones; where compared with another copy, unresolved V genes account for less than half of the shortfall, and the remainder is unexplained. Present in this sample are more than 85,000 clones, 88% of which were seen just once. The top ten hold 5.5% to 6.5% of the sample. Sequencing was performed on peripheral blood. These receptors originate from a woman aged 60-75 years with acute or convalescent COVID-19.

CDR3 sequence: CASSQATGGRLYNEQFF. The CDR3 nucleotides read TGTGCCAGCAGCCAGGCAACGGGCGGGAGACTTTACAATGAGCAGTTCTTC. The V gene is TRBV5-4, the J gene TRBJ2-1; 7 nucleotides align to TRBD2. After removal of 4 bases from V and 4 bases from J, the junction contained 14 bases not matched to a gene. CDR1 is SGHNT and CDR2 is YYREEE in the germline V gene (reference sequence). The CDR3 totals 17 residues. Filled out from reference TRBV5-4 and TRBJ2-1, the complete variable domain reads ETGVTQSPTHLIKTRGQQVTLRCSSQSGHNTVSWYQQALGQGPQFIFQYYREEENGRGNFPPRFSGLQFPNYSSELNVNALELDDSALYLCASSQATGGRLYNEQFFGPGTRLTVL.

This sequence joins TRBV7-3 and TRBJ1-2, with 9 bases that match TRBD1. This CDR3 contains 13 residues. Germline values: CDR1 SGHTA, CDR2 FQGTGA. The ends lost 4 bases at V and 7 bases at J; junction bases unmatched: 4. CDR3 residues: CASSSGQGFGYTF. CDR3 in DNA: TGTGCCAGCAGCTCCGGACAGGGGTTTGGCTACACCTTC.

The chain carries TRBV7-2 and TRBJ1-3; no clear D. This CDR3 has 15 residues. Trimming shortened V by 1 base and J by 4 bases, and 11 bases separated the two germline ends. Looked up from germline, CDR1 is SGHTA and CDR2 is FQGNSA. The CDR3 spells CASSLGVVAGNTIYF. CDR3 bases: TGTGCCAGCAGCTTAGGGGTAGTAGCAGGAAACACCATATATTTT.

Only a few counts were recorded for this clone. This chain joins TRBV11-1 and TRBJ2-1; 12 bases line up with TRBD2. V lost 4 bases and J lost 5; bases outside the gene matches: 3. From germline, CDR1 is SGHAT and CDR2 FQDESV (reference sequence). This CDR3 region has 15 residues. The CDR3 coding sequence is TGTGCCAGCAGCTCCCTAGCGGGAGGGAACAATGAGCAGTTCTTC. It translates to CASSSLAGGNNEQFF.

The gene calls are TRBV6-1 and TRBJ1-5; no reliable D call. The CDR3 runs to 13 residues. The germline CDR1 and CDR2 sequences are MNHNS and SASEGT. V was shortened by 2 bases and J by 10 bases, with 12 bases between the two germline ends. The CDR3 nucleotides are TGTGCCAGCAGTGAATGGAGAGCTAGCCCCCAGCATTTT. Translation gives CASSEWRASPQHF.

The chain couples TRBV6-1 to TRBJ2-2, with 11 positions matching TRBD2. The CDR3 loop spans 17 amino acids. V trimming: 1 base; J trimming: 5 bases; junction bases outside the gene matches: 6. Germline V gene lookup returns CDR1 MNHNS and CDR2 SASEGT. The CDR3 here is CASSEVAGGSLTGELFF. The CDR3 DNA reads TGTGCCAGCAGTGAAGTAGCGGGAGGGTCTTTGACCGGGGAGCTGTTTTTT.